Listed below are T cell receptor beta chains from one sample, sequenced in a study of spatial heterogeneity in lung cancer. MiXCR, run by TCRdb on the 5' RACE reads, gives a single entry per CDR3 protein. The sample lists 9,000 to 10,000 distinct CDR3 sequences, approximately 14% seen once, with roughly an eighth in the top ten. The starting material was lung tumor tissue, obtained at surgery. The receptors here all came from a male donor with early-stage non-small cell lung cancer. The CDR3 runs from the conserved cysteine through the conserved F or W. A D gene is named only where the DNA matches it firmly. For some rows the clone size is stated as once, few or many, or as a class when expanded; others skip it.

v_gene	abundance	j_gene	d_gene	CDR3aa	CDR3nt
TRBV4-2	many	TRBJ1-1	TRBD1	CASSHPVTGNLEAFF	TGTGCCAGCAGCCATCCAGTGACAGGGAACCTTGAAGCTTTCTTT
TRBV9	many	TRBJ2-6	-	CASSVRDSTYVLTF	TGTGCCAGCAGCGTGCGGGACAGTACGTACGTCCTGACTTTC
TRBV20-1	once	TRBJ1-5	-	CSASKSGSNQPQHF	TGCAGTGCTAGCAAATCAGGGAGCAATCAGCCCCAGCATTTT
TRBV28	few	TRBJ2-2	TRBD2	CASPTSGNTGELFF	TGTGCCAGTCCGACTAGCGGAAACACCGGGGAGCTGTTTTTT
TRBV9	many	TRBJ2-2	-	CASSPGPTPGGELFF	TGTGCCAGCAGCCCGGGCCCTACCCCGGGCGGGGAGCTGTTTTTT
TRBV20-1	-	TRBJ1-2	-	CSASQGFGDGYTF	TGCAGTGCTTCTCAGGGATTTGGGGATGGCTACACCTTC
TRBV20-1	many	TRBJ2-3	TRBD2	CSARDGGGTDTQYF	TGCAGTGCTAGAGATGGGGGGGGCACAGATACGCAGTATTTT
TRBV19	many	TRBJ1-2	TRBD1	CASSISVGQPYGYTF	TGTGCCAGTAGTATATCAGTGGGACAGCCCTATGGCTACACCTTC
TRBV4-2	many	TRBJ2-2	-	CASSQSTGVATGELFF	TGTGCCAGCAGCCAATCGACGGGAGTGGCCACCGGGGAGCTGTTTTTT
TRBV5-1	many	TRBJ2-7	-	CASSLAWVPHEQYF	TGCGCCAGCAGCTTGGCCTGGGTGCCCCACGAGCAGTACTTC
TRBV7-3	medium-sized	TRBJ2-3	TRBD2	CASSKRIAGGPTDTQYF	TGTGCCAGCAGCAAAAGAATAGCGGGAGGGCCGACAGATACGCAGTATTTT
TRBV4-1	many	TRBJ2-1	TRBD2	CASSQDAVLRPPGASGRMGNEQFF	TGCGCCAGCAGCCAAGACGCGGTTCTCCGCCCGCCGGGGGCTAGCGGGAGAATGGGCAATGAGCAGTTCTTC
TRBV15	many	TRBJ2-1	-	CATSRDTSLDRENEQFF	TGTGCCACCAGCAGAGATACTAGCCTCGATAGGGAGAATGAGCAGTTCTTC
TRBV28	many	TRBJ2-5	-	CASSFSYKETQYF	TGTGCCAGCAGTTTTTCGTACAAAGAGACCCAGTACTTC
TRBV27	many	TRBJ2-2	-	CASSSTGTNTGELFF	TGTGCCAGCAGTTCGACAGGAACGAACACCGGGGAGCTGTTTTTT
TRBV4-1	many	TRBJ2-1	TRBD2	CASSQDPGLDYNEQFF	TGCGCCAGCAGCCAAGACCCGGGACTAGACTACAATGAGCAGTTCTTC